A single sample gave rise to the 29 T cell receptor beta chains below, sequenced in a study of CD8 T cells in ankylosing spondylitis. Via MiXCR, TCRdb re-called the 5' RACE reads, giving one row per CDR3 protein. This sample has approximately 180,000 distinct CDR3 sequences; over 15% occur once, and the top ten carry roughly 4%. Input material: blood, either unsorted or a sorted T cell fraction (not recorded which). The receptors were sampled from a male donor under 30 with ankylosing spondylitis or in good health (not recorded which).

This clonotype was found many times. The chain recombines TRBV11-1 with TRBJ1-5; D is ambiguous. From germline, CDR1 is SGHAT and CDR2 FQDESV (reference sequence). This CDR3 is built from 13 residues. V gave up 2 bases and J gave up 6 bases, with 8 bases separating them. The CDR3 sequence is CASSLTSGQPQHF. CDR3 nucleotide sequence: TGTGCCAGCAGCTTAACCTCAGGTCAGCCCCAGCATTTT. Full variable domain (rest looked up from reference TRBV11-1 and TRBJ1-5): EAEVAQSPRYKITEKSQAVAFWCDPISGHATLYWYRQILGQGPELLVQFQDESVVDDSQLPKDRFSAERLKGVDSTLKIQPAELGDSAMYLCASSLTSGQPQHFGDGTRLSIL.

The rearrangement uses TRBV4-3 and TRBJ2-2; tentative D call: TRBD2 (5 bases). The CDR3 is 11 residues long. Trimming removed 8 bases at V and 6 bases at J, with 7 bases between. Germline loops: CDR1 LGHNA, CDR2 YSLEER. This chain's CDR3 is CASRRAGELFF. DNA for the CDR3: TGCGCCAGCCGGCGGGCCGGGGAGCTGTTTTTT.

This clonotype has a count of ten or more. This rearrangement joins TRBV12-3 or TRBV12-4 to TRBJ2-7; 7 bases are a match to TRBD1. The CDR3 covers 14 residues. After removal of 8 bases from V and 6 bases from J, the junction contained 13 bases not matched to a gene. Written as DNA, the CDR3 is TGTGCCAGCGAACCTAAGACAGGGAACGGCGAGCAGTACTTC. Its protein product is CASEPKTGNGEQYF.

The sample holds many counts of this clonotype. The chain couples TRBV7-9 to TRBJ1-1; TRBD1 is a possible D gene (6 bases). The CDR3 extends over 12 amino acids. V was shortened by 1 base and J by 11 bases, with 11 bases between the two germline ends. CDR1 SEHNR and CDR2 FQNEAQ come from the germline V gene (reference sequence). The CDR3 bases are TGTGCCAGCAGCTTAGGGCCGGGGGCGGCTTTCTTT. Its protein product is CASSLGPGAAFF.

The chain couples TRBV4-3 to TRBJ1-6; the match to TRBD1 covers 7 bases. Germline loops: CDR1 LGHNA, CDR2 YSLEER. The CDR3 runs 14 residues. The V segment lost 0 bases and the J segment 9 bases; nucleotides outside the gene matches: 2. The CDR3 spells CASSQDRGISPLHF. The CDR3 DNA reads TGCGCCAGCAGCCAAGACAGGGGGATTTCACCCCTCCACTTT.

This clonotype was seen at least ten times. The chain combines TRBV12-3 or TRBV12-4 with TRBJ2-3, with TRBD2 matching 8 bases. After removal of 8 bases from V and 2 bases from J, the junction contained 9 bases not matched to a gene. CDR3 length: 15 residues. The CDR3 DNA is TGTGCCAGCTCCCCCAGGACTAGCTCCACAGATACGCAGTATTTT. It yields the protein CASSPRTSSTDTQYF.

CDR3 in DNA: TGTGCCAGCATTGGCGGGAACTCCTACGAGCAGTACTTC. Translation: CASIGGNSYEQYF. The V gene is TRBV27, the J gene TRBJ2-7, with a weak D call TRBD2 (6 bases). The germline V gene encodes CDR1 MNHEY and CDR2 SMNVEV (reference sequence). This CDR3 contains 13 residues. The germline V and J ends were trimmed by 7 bases and 0 bases, with 10 bases remaining between them.

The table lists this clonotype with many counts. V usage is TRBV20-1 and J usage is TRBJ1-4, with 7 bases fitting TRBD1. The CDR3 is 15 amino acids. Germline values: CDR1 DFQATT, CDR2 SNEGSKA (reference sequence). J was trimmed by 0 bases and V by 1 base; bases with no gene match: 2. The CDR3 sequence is CSARGTGATNEKLFF. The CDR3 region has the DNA TGCAGTGCTAGAGGGACAGGCGCAACTAATGAAAAACTGTTTTTT.

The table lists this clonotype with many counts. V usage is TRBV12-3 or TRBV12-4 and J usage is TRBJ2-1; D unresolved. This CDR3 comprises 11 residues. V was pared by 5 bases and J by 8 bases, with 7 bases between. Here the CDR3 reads CASSALDEQFF. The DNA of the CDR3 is TGTGCCAGCAGTGCCTTGGATGAGCAGTTCTTC.

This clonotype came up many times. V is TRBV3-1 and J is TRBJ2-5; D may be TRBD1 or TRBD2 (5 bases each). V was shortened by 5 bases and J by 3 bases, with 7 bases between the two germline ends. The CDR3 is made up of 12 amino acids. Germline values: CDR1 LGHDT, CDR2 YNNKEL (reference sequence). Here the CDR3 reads CASSLGEETQYF. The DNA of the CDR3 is TGTGCCAGCAGCTTGGGGGAAGAGACCCAGTACTTC.

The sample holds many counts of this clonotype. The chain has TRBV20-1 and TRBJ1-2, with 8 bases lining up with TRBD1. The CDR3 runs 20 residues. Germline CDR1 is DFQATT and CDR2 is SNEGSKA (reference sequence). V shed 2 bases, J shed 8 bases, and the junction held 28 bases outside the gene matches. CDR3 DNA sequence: TGCAGTGCTAGAATCGCCAGGGGGCCTTCCCATCCGTATGGGCCCTCGGGCTACACCTTC. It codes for CSARIARGPSHPYGPSGYTF.

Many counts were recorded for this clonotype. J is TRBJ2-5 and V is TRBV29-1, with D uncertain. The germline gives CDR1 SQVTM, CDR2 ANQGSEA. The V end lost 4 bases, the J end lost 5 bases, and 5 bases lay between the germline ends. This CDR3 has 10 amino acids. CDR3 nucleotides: TGCAGCGTTGTTTCGGAGACCCAGTACTTC. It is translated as CSVVSETQYF.

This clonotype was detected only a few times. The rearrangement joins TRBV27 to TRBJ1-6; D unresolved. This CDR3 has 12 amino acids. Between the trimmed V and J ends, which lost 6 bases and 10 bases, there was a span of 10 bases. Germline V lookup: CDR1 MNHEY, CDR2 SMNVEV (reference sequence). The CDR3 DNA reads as TGTGCCAGCAGCAGATCGCAATCACCCCTCCACTTT. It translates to CASSRSQSPLHF.

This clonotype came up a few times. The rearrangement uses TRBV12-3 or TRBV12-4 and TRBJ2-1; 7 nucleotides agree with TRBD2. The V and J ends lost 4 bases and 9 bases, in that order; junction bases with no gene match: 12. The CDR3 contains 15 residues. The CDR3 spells CASSSRGSGTAEQFF. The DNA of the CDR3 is TGTGCCAGCAGTTCCCGGGGGAGCGGGACGGCTGAGCAGTTCTTC.

CDR3 sequence: CASVLSSNQPQHF. The CDR3 DNA reads as TGTGCCAGTGTATTGTCTAGCAATCAGCCCCAGCATTTT. The chain joins TRBV6-1 to TRBJ1-5; D call uncertain. Per the germline V gene, CDR1 is MNHNS and CDR2 is SASEGT. The germline V and J ends were trimmed by 9 bases and 0 bases, with 9 bases remaining between them. There are 13 residues in the CDR3.

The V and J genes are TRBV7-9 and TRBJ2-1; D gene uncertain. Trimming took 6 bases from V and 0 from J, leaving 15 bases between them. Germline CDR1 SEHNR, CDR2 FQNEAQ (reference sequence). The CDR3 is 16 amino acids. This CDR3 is CASSQPMMSSYNEQFF. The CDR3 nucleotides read TGTGCCAGCAGTCAGCCCATGATGAGCTCCTACAATGAGCAGTTCTTC.

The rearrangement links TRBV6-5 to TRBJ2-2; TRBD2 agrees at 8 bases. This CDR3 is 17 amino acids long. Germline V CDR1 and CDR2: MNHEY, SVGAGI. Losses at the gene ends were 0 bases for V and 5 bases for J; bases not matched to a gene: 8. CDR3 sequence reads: CASSYSLAGGLTGELFF. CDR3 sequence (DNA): TGTGCCAGCAGTTACTCGCTTGCGGGAGGTTTAACCGGGGAGCTGTTTTTT.

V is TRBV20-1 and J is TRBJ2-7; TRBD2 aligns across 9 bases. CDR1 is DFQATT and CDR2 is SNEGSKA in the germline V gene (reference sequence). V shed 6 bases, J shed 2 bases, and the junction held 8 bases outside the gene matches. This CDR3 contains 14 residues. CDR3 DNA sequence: TGCAGTGCGCCGACTAGCGGAGGAACCTACGAGCAGTACTTC. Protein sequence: CSAPTSGGTYEQYF.

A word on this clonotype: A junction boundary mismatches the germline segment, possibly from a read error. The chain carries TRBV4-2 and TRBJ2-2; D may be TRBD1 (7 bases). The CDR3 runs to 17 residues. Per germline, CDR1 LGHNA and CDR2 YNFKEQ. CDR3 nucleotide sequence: TGTCCCAGCAGCCCCGAGGAGGGGGCTATTAACACCGGGGAGCTGTTTTTT. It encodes CPSSPEEGAINTGELFF.

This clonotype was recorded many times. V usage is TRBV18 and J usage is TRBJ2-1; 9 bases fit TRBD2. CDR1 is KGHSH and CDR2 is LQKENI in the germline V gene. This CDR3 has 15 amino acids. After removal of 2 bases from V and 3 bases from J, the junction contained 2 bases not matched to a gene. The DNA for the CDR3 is TGTGCCAGCTCACCATCTAGCGGGGTCTACAATGAGCAGTTCTTC. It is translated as CASSPSSGVYNEQFF.

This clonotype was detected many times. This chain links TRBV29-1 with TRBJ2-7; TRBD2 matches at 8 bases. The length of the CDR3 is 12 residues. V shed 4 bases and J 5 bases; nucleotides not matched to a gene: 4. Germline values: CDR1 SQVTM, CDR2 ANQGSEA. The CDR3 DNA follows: TGCAGCGTTGGAAGAGCGGGAGACGAGCAGTACTTC. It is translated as CSVGRAGDEQYF.

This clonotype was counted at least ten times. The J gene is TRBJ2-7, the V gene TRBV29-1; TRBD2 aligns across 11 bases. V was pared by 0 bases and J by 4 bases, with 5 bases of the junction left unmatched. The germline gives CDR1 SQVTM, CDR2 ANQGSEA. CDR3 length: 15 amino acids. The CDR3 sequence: CSVEDTSGSMYEQYF. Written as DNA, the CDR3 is TGCAGCGTTGAAGATACTAGCGGGAGCATGTACGAGCAGTACTTC.

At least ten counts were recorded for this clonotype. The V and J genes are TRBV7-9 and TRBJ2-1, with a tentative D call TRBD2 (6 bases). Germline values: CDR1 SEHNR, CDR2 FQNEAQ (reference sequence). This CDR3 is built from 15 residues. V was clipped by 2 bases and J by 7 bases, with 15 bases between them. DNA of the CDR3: TGTGCCAGCAGCTTACTGTCGGGGGTTTGGAATGAGCAGTTCTTC. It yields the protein CASSLLSGVWNEQFF.

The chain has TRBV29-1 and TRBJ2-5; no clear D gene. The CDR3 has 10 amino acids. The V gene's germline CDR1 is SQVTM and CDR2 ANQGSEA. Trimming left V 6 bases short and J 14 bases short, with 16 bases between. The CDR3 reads CSVLTPEEYF. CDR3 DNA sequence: TGCAGCGTCTTAACCCCGGAAGAATACTTC.

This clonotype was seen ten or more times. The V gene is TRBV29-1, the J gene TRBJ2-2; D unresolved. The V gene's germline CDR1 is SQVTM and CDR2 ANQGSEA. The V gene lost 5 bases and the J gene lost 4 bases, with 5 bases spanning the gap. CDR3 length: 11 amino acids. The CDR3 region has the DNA TGCAGCGTTTCGGGCACCGGGGAGCTGTTTTTT. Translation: CSVSGTGELFF.

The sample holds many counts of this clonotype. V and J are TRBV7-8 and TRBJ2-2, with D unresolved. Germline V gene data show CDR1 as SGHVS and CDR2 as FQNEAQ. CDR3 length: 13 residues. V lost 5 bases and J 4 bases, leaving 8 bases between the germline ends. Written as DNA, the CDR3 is TGTGCCAGCAGCCGCATAAGCACCGGGGAGCTGTTTTTT. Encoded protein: CASSRISTGELFF.

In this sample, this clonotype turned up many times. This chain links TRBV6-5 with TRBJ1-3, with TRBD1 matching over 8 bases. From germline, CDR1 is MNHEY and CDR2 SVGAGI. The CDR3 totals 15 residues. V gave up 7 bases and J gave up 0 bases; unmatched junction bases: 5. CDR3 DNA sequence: TGTGCCAGCAAAGGACAGGGTCTCTCTGGAAACACCATATATTTT. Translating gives CASKGQGLSGNTIYF.

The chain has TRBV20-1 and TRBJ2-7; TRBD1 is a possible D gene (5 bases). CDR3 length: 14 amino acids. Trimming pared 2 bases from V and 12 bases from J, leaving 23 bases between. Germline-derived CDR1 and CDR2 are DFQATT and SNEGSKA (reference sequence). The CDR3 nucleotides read TGCAGTGCTAGACACAGACAGCCTACTAATGTGGCGTACGTC. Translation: CSARHRQPTNVAYV.

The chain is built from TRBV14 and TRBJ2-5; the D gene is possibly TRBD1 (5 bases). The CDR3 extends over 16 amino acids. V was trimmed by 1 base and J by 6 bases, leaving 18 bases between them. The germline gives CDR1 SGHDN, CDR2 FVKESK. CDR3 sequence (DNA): TGTGCCAGCAGCCAAGTGAGTCCGGACACCCGAAAGACCCAGTACTTC. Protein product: CASSQVSPDTRKTQYF.